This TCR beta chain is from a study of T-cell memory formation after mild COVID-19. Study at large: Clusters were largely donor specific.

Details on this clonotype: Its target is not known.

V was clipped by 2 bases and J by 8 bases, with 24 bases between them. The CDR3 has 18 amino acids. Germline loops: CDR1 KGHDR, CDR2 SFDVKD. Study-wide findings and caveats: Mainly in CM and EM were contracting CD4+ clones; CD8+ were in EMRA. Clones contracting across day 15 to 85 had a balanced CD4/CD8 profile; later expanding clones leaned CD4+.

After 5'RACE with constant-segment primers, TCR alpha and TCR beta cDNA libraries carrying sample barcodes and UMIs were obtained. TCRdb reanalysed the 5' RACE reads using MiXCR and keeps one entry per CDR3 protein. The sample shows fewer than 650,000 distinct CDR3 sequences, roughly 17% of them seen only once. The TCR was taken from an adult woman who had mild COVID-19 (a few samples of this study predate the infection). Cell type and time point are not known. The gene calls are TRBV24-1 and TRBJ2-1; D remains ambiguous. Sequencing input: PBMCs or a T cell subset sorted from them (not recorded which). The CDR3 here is CATSDSMWTDTLGDEQFF. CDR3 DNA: TGTGCCACCAGTGATTCGATGTGGACCGACACGCTTGGGGATGAGCAGTTCTTC.